Shown below are 7 T cell receptor beta chains from a single sample sequenced in a study of cytomegalovirus exposure and HLA in healthy donors. It was with 60 Vbeta and 13 Jbeta primers that the PCR ran. Libraries were prepared by immunoSEQ multiplex PCR; TCRdb keeps only in-frame clonotypes and omits some of them. The table has more than 200,000 clones, 75% to 80% seen once. Sequencing was done on a sample of PBMCs. The source of these receptors is a male donor in good health and CMV-seronegative.

The chain joins TRBV28 to TRBJ2-7, with TRBD1 matching 10 bases. The CDR3 is made up of 14 amino acids. The trim removed 7 bases at V and 4 bases at J, leaving 7 bases unmatched. Looked up from germline, CDR1 is MDHEN and CDR2 is SYDVKM. The CDR3 loop reads CASIPTGGRYEQYF. CDR3 nucleotide sequence: TGTGCCAGCATCCCGACAGGGGGCAGGTACGAGCAGTACTTC.

This rearrangement joins TRBV18 to TRBJ2-3; TRBD2 agrees at 7 bases. Looked up from germline, CDR1 is KGHSH and CDR2 is LQKENI. The V segment lost 6 bases and the J segment 2 bases; nucleotides outside the gene matches: 11. The CDR3 length is 16 residues. This chain's CDR3 is CASSSPGTTITDTQYF. DNA of the CDR3: TGTGCCAGCTCGTCTCCCGGGACTACCATCACAGATACGCAGTATTTT.

A single count supports this clone. J is TRBJ1-5 and V is TRBV4-3; TRBD1 matches 9 bases. CDR3 length: 15 amino acids. Germline CDR1 LGHNA, CDR2 YSLEER. With 0 bases clipped from V and 7 bases from J, the junction kept 4 bases outside the gene matches. CDR3 nucleotides: TGCGCCAGCAGCCAAGATCGGGACAGGGTCCAGCCCCAGCATTTT. Translating gives CASSQDRDRVQPQHF.

The chain carries TRBV4-1 and TRBJ2-7; D may be TRBD2 (6 bases). Trimming shortened V by 0 bases and J by 2 bases, and 14 bases separated the two germline ends. The CDR3 runs 16 residues. Germline V lookup: CDR1 MGHRA, CDR2 YSYEKL. The CDR3 is CASSQDGGVNPYEQYF. The DNA of the CDR3 is TGCGCCAGCAGCCAAGATGGCGGGGTCAACCCCTACGAGCAGTACTTC.

This rearrangement joins TRBV30 to TRBJ2-7; TRBD1 matches 11 bases. V lost 7 bases and J lost 7; bases outside the gene matches: 3. Germline V CDR1 and CDR2: GTSNPN, SVGIG (reference sequence). CDR3 size: 11 residues. The CDR3 loop is CASGQGEEQYF. In DNA, the CDR3 is TGTGCCTCGGGACAGGGGGAAGAGCAGTACTTC.

The rearrangement links TRBV2 to TRBJ1-1; D is possibly TRBD1 (5 bases). CDR1 SNHLY and CDR2 FYNNEI come from the germline V gene. The CDR3 contains 13 residues. V gave up 8 bases and J gave up 3 bases, with 13 bases separating them. The DNA for the CDR3 is TGTGCCAGCGGAGGGGAAAGAGACACTGAAGCTTTCTTT. It translates to CASGGERDTEAFF.

The rearrangement links TRBV28 to TRBJ2-1, with 7 bases that match TRBD1. Losses at the gene ends were 3 bases for V and 6 bases for J; bases not matched to a gene: 23. CDR3 length: 20 residues. In germline, CDR1 is MDHEN, CDR2 SYDVKM. The CDR3 DNA reads TGTGCCAGCAGTTTCCCACTGGGTAGTGCCAGGGGGAGTGGGGGCAATGAGCAGTTCTTC. It codes for CASSFPLGSARGSGGNEQFF.